The entry that follows covers one T cell receptor (beta chain) sequence. The antigen remains undetermined. These data come from a study of vaccination effects on CD4 cells after COVID-19. V was shortened by 3 bases and J by 4 bases, with 18 bases between the two germline ends. Germline CDR1 is KGHSH and CDR2 is LQKENI. The CDR3 extends over 16 amino acids. Prior to sequencing, the ViraFEST assay stimulated PBMC with viral peptide pools, which expanded the antigen-specific CD4+ T cells. Isolating CD4+ T cells followed ten to eleven days of culture. Recipients of the vaccine had no prior SARS-CoV-2 infection and negative nucleocapsid antibodies. TCRdb's copy holds only in-frame clones and misses some; the assay was immunoSEQ multiplex PCR. The table lists approximately 44,000 clones, about two thirds of them singletons.

The J gene is TRBJ1-2, the V gene TRBV18; no reliable D call. This sequence originates from a human donor who received a COVID-19 vaccine. The specimen comprised CD4+ T cells from PBMCs cultured with HCoV-OC43 spike peptides, sampled before COVID-19 vaccination. As to subset: HCoV-OC43 spike overlapping peptide pool stimulation. The CDR3 is CASSPAGAGASYGYTF. CDR3 bases: TGTGCCAGCTCACCGGCGGGTGCTGGAGCTTCCTATGGCTACACCTTC.